The present T cell receptor beta chain was sequenced within a study of blood T cells in healthy people across ages. Findings of the study overall: More naive CD4+ cells and higher diversity were found in long-lived than in aged donors. Bulk PBMC profiling left naive and antigen-experienced comparisons inconclusive.

A second PCR of 7 to 11 cycles used a sample-barcoded 5' primer and a J-beta primer mix. The yield of each sample was at least 3 million CDR3-containing paired-end reads. MiXCR, applied by TCRdb to the 5' RACE reads, yields one record per CDR3 protein. Of more than 900,000 distinct CDR3 sequences listed, roughly a quarter were seen once; the top ten hold less than 0.85%. This CDR3 spans 15 amino acids. Germline V gene data show CDR1 as SGHTA and CDR2 as FQGTGA. J gave up 2 bases and V 1 base, and 5 bases lay outside the gene matches. As for this clonotype: The antigen is unknown.

This sample was also put to use in a study of T cells of mothers and their children.

The rearrangement uses TRBV7-3 and TRBJ2-7, with 7 positions matching TRBD2. Sequencing was done on a sample of blood. The TCR sequence derives from a girl between 2 and 10 years old in good health. The CDR3 nucleotides read TGTGCCAGCAGCTTAATAGGCGGGGGACCCTACGAGCAGTACTTC. The encoded protein is CASSLIGGGPYEQYF.